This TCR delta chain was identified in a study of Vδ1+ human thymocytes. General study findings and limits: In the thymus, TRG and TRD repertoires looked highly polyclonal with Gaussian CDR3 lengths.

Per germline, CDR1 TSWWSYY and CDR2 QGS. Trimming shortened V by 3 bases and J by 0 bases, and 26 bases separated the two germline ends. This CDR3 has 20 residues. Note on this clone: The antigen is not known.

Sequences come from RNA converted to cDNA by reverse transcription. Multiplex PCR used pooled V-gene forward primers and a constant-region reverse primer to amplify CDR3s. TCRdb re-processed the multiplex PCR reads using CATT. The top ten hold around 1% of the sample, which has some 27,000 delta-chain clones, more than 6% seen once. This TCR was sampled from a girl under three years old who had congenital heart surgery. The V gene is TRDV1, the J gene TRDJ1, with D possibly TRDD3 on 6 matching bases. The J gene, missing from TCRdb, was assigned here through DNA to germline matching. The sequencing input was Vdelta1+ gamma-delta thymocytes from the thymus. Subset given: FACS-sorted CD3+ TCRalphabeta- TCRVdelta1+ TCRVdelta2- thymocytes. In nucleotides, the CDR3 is TGTGCTCTTGGGGACCGAACCCTATTGGGGATTCCTTGGTACACCGATAAACTCATCTTT. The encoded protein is CALGDRTLLGIPWYTDKLIF.